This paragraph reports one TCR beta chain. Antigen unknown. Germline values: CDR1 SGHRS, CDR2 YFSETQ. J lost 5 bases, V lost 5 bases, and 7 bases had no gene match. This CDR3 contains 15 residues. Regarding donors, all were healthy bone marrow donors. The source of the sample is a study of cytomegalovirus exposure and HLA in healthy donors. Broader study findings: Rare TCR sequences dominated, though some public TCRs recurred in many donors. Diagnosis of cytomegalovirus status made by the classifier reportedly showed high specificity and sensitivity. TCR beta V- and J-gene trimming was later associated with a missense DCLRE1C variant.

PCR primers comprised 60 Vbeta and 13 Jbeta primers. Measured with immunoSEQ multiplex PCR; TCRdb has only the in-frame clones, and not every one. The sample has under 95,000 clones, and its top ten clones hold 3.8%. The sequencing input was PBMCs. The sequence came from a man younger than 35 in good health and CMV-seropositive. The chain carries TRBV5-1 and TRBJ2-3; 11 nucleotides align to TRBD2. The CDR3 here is CASRVGLAGGDTQYF. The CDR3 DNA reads TGCGCCAGCAGGGTGGGGCTAGCGGGAGGAGATACGCAGTATTTT.